This entry lists 10 T cell receptor beta chains sequenced from one sample in a study of blood T cells in healthy people across ages. A second PCR of about 7 to 12 cycles used a sample-barcoded 5' primer and a J-beta primer mix. From the 5' RACE reads, TCRdb called clonotypes with MiXCR, one entry per CDR3 protein. Of 600,000 or so distinct CDR3 sequences listed, around 31% were seen once; the top ten hold around a sixth. Sequences were obtained from blood. Receptors originate from a woman of 80 years or more in good health.

The rearrangement joins TRBV28 to TRBJ2-3, with D unclear. V lost 3 bases to trimming and J lost 6 bases, with 10 bases between them. From germline, CDR1 is MDHEN and CDR2 SYDVKM. This CDR3 is built from 13 residues. This CDR3 is CASSFMGWDTQYF. The CDR3 nucleotides are TGTGCCAGCAGTTTTATGGGATGGGATACGCAGTATTTT.

About this clonotype: A much bigger clone sits one base away, suggesting this may be a read error. The V call is TRBV29-1, the J call TRBJ2-5; D gene ambiguous. Germline values: CDR1 SQVTM, CDR2 ANQGSEA. This CDR3 spans 10 amino acids. V shed 4 bases and J shed 11 bases, with 11 bases lying between them. Written as DNA, the CDR3 is TGCAGCGTTGTAGGAGACGGACAGTACTTC. Translation: CSVVGDGQYF.

This clonotype was picked up many times. The chain links TRBV30 to TRBJ2-7, with 12 bases aligning to TRBD2. J lost 2 bases, V lost 0 bases, and 11 bases had no gene match. Per germline, CDR1 GTSNPN and CDR2 SVGIG (reference sequence). The length of the CDR3 is 18 residues. CDR3 DNA sequence: TGTGCCTGGAGTGTAAACGGACCCGGACTAGCGGGAACCTACGAGCAGTACTTC. As protein: CAWSVNGPGLAGTYEQYF. Full variable domain (outside the CDR3, taken from reference TRBV30 and TRBJ2-7): SQTIHQWPATLVQPVGSPLSLECTVEGTSNPNLYWYRQAAGRGLQLLFYSVGIGQISSEVPQNLSASRPQDRQFILSSKKLLLSDSGFYLCAWSVNGPGLAGTYEQYFGPGTRLTVT.

This clonotype was recorded at least ten times. CDR3 loop: CASSLSKPGLQETQYF. CDR3 bases: TGCGCCAGCAGCTTGTCAAAACCGGGACTACAAGAGACCCAGTACTTC. J is TRBJ2-5 and V is TRBV5-1; 7 positions agree with TRBD2. The V gene end was trimmed by 1 base and the J gene end by 2 bases; junction bases not matched to a gene: 8. Per germline, CDR1 SGHRS and CDR2 YFSETQ. The length of the CDR3 is 16 residues.

The chain employs TRBV27 and TRBJ2-1, with D possibly being TRBD1 (6 bases). Germline V gene lookup returns CDR1 MNHEY and CDR2 SMNVEV (reference sequence). The CDR3 sequence is 15 residues long. The germline V and J ends were trimmed by 3 bases and 4 bases, with 13 bases remaining between them. The CDR3 loop reads CASSLRGTIYNEQFF. The CDR3 nucleotides are TGTGCCAGCAGTTTGAGGGGGACAATATACAATGAGCAGTTCTTC.

The rearrangement links TRBV6-2 or TRBV6-3 to TRBJ2-7; D tentatively reads TRBD1 or TRBD2 (5 bases each). V was shortened by 8 bases and J by 4 bases, with 18 bases between the two germline ends. CDR1 and CDR2 (germline): MNHEY, SVGEGT. This CDR3 comprises 14 residues. The CDR3 loop reads CASGRHTGTYEQYF. The CDR3 bases are TGTGCCAGCGGGAGACACACAGGAACATACGAGCAGTACTTC.

In this sample, this clonotype turned up many times. The rearrangement links TRBV4-1 to TRBJ1-1; D not certain. Trimming removed 1 base from V and 3 bases from J, with 12 bases in between. This CDR3 spans 15 amino acids. Germline V gives CDR1 MGHRA, CDR2 YSYEKL. In DNA form, the CDR3 reads TGCGCCAGCAGCCAAGGCATCGCGGGTGACACTGAAGCTTTCTTT. Amino acids: CASSQGIAGDTEAFF.

This clonotype showed up many times. V gene TRBV5-6 combines with J gene TRBJ2-3; D may be TRBD1 (5 bases). The CDR3 is made up of 14 amino acids. V shed 2 bases and J shed 4 bases, with 11 bases lying between them. The germline CDR1 and CDR2 sequences are SGHDT and YYEEEE. CDR3 DNA: TGTGCCAGCAGCTTAGGCCAGGGTGCAGATACGCAGTATTTT. This gives the protein CASSLGQGADTQYF.

The sample holds many counts of this clonotype. The V gene is TRBV12-3 or TRBV12-4, the J gene TRBJ1-2, with 7 positions matching TRBD1. Trimming removed 1 base from V and 6 bases from J; junction bases left unmatched: 5. CDR3 size: 14 residues. CDR3 bases: TGTGCCAGCAGTTTAGGGGAGGGGGCGCATGGCTACACCTTC. Its translation is CASSLGEGAHGYTF.

This rearrangement joins TRBV15 to TRBJ2-2; D remains ambiguous. Per the germline V gene, CDR1 is LNHNV and CDR2 is YYDKDF (reference sequence). The CDR3 extends over 14 amino acids. V lost 0 bases to trimming and J lost 5 bases, with 7 bases between them. This chain's CDR3 is CATSRDRVTGELFF. Here the CDR3 DNA reads TGTGCCACCAGCAGAGACCGAGTAACCGGGGAGCTGTTTTTT. The variable domain in full, with the rest retrieved from reference TRBV15 and TRBJ2-2, is DAMVIQNPRYQVTQFGKPVTLSCSQTLNHNVMYWYQQKSSQAPKLLFHYYDKDFNNEADTPDNFQSRRPNTSFCFLDIRSPGLGDTAMYLCATSRDRVTGELFFGEGSRLTVL.